Following are 13 T cell receptor beta chains from one sample sequenced in a study of CD8 T cells in ankylosing spondylitis. TCRdb called the 5' RACE reads again in MiXCR, with one record for every CDR3 protein. The data hold roughly 42,000 distinct CDR3 sequences, with about 2.5% observed a single time. The sample taken for sequencing was blood, either unsorted or a sorted T cell fraction (not recorded which). These TCRs come from a male donor with ankylosing spondylitis or in good health (not recorded which).

This clonotype was recorded many times. The chain uses TRBV9 and TRBJ2-7; D is unclear. Per germline, CDR1 SGDLS and CDR2 YYNGEE. The V gene lost 4 bases and the J gene lost 0 bases, with 17 bases spanning the gap. This CDR3 region has 16 residues. CDR3 amino acids: CASSTSSAWNSYEQYF. The CDR3 DNA reads as TGTGCCAGCAGCACGAGTTCGGCTTGGAACTCCTACGAGCAGTACTTC.

This clonotype was detected ten times or more. This chain uses TRBV9 with TRBJ2-1, with D possibly being TRBD2 (6 bases). The CDR3 is made up of 18 amino acids. Germline CDR1 reads SGDLS; CDR2 reads YYNGEE. Trimming cost V 0 bases and J 9 bases, with 25 bases left between them. The chain's CDR3 is CASSVATGTFLGFSEQFF. CDR3 in DNA: TGTGCCAGCAGCGTAGCTACGGGGACTTTTCTGGGGTTTTCTGAGCAGTTCTTC. The full variable domain, in which reference TRBV9 and TRBJ2-1 provide the parts outside the CDR3, is DSGVTQTPKHLITATGQRVTLRCSPRSGDLSVYWYQQSLDQGLQFLIQYYNGEERAKGNILERFSAQQFPDLHSELNLSSLELGDSALYFCASSVATGTFLGFSEQFFGPGTRLTVL.

This clonotype was seen ten or more times. V usage is TRBV9 and J usage is TRBJ1-1; D is undetermined. From germline, CDR1 is SGDLS and CDR2 YYNGEE. V gave up 5 bases and J gave up 5 bases, with 7 bases separating them. The CDR3 runs to 11 residues. This CDR3 reads CASRMWTEAFF. The CDR3 bases are TGTGCCAGCAGAATGTGGACTGAAGCTTTCTTT.

Many counts were recorded for this clonotype. V usage is TRBV9 and J usage is TRBJ1-2, with 11 bases aligning to TRBD1. Germline CDR1 reads SGDLS; CDR2 reads YYNGEE. The trim removed 3 bases at V and 4 bases at J, leaving 5 bases unmatched. This CDR3 has 15 residues. This CDR3 reads CASSAYGTGGYGYTF. DNA of the CDR3: TGTGCCAGCAGCGCATACGGGACAGGGGGCTATGGCTACACCTTC.

This clonotype was counted at least ten times. This chain connects TRBV9 to TRBJ2-7; TRBD2 agrees at 14 bases. The length of the CDR3 is 16 residues. After removal of 4 bases from V and 2 bases from J, the junction contained 5 bases not matched to a gene. Germline loops: CDR1 SGDLS, CDR2 YYNGEE. CDR3 region: CASSPRLAGGPYEQYF. The CDR3 DNA sequence: TGTGCCAGCAGCCCTAGACTAGCGGGAGGGCCCTACGAGCAGTACTTC.

Many counts were recorded for this clonotype. The rearrangement uses TRBV9 and TRBJ2-7, with 7 bases matching TRBD1. The CDR3 covers 14 residues. Germline loops: CDR1 SGDLS, CDR2 YYNGEE. With V trimmed by 4 bases and J by 2 bases, 6 bases remained unmatched. The chain's CDR3 is CASSLRDRAYEQYF. The CDR3 DNA reads TGTGCCAGCAGCCTCCGGGACAGAGCCTACGAGCAGTACTTC.

This clonotype was observed many times. The chain carries TRBV9 and TRBJ2-1; D call uncertain. Germline V gives CDR1 SGDLS, CDR2 YYNGEE. The V end lost 0 bases, the J end lost 4 bases, and 17 bases lay between the germline ends. This CDR3 contains 17 residues. DNA for the CDR3: TGTGCCAGCAGCGTAGCCCCCATGGTAGACGTATACAATGAGCAGTTCTTC. It yields the protein CASSVAPMVDVYNEQFF.

This clonotype appeared many times. The chain carries TRBV9 and TRBJ2-3; the match to TRBD2 covers 8 bases. There are 16 residues in the CDR3. CDR1 is SGDLS, CDR2 YYNGEE, per germline. The ends lost 0 bases at V and 2 bases at J; junction bases unmatched: 5. CDR3 region: CASSVVGSGNTDTQYF. The CDR3 nucleotides read TGTGCCAGCAGCGTAGTTGGTAGCGGGAACACAGATACGCAGTATTTT.

This clonotype appeared many times. This rearrangement joins TRBV9 to TRBJ1-3; 9 bases fit TRBD1. The CDR3 totals 13 residues. Per germline, CDR1 SGDLS and CDR2 YYNGEE. J was trimmed by 7 bases and V by 2 bases; bases with no gene match: 1. This CDR3 reads CASSVDRGNTIYF. Here the CDR3 DNA reads TGTGCCAGCAGCGTGGACAGGGGTAACACCATATATTTT.

This clonotype was observed at least ten times. The V and J genes are TRBV9 and TRBJ1-3, with D possibly being TRBD1 (6 bases). The germline CDR1 and CDR2 sequences are SGDLS and YYNGEE. V shed 2 bases and J shed 4 bases, with 13 bases lying between them. This CDR3 has 15 residues. CDR3 DNA sequence: TGTGCCAGCAGCGTCGGGGGGGCGGCGGGAAACACCATATATTTT. Protein sequence: CASSVGGAAGNTIYF.

In its sample, this clonotype was seen many times. V usage is TRBV9 and J usage is TRBJ2-7, with 7 nucleotides matching TRBD1. CDR1 and CDR2 (germline): SGDLS, YYNGEE. Trimming removed 4 bases from V and 4 bases from J; junction bases left unmatched: 8. This CDR3 is built from 14 residues. The CDR3 region is CASSPRQGRYEQYF. CDR3 bases: TGTGCCAGCAGCCCACGACAGGGAAGGTACGAGCAGTACTTC.

This clonotype was picked up many times. The gene calls are TRBV9 and TRBJ2-7; possibly TRBD2 for D (6 bases). Trimming left V 4 bases short and J 9 bases short, with 17 bases between. Per germline, CDR1 SGDLS and CDR2 YYNGEE. The CDR3 is 13 amino acids. CDR3: CASSQGLGNGQYF. The CDR3 bases are TGTGCCAGCAGCCAGGGACTGGGGAACGGGCAGTACTTC.

This clonotype was detected many times. The rearrangement links TRBV9 to TRBJ1-1, with D perhaps matching TRBD1 (6 bases). CDR3 length equals 12 residues. CDR1 and CDR2 from the germline V gene are SGDLS and YYNGEE. The V end lost 0 bases, the J end lost 11 bases, and 11 bases lay between the germline ends. CDR3 sequence reads: CASSVERGSAFF. In nucleotides, the CDR3 is TGTGCCAGCAGCGTAGAGAGGGGGAGTGCTTTCTTT.